The rows below give T cell receptor beta chains drawn from one sample of a study of Ad26.COV2.S vaccination and SARS-CoV-2 variants. Sequencing used immunoSEQ multiplex PCR; TCRdb keeps in-frame clones, though not all of them. The profile covers about 180,000 clones, with around nine tenths appearing a single time and 5.9% taken by the ten largest. The sequences come from peripheral blood, collected after recovery from COVID-19. These TCRs come from a human donor who had recovered from COVID-19. The CDR3 runs from the conserved cysteine through the conserved F or W. D genes are given only for firm matches.

D: TRBD2; J: TRBJ2-5; V: TRBV10-1; CDR3: CASSELRTSGRETQYF
D: TRBD1; J: TRBJ2-1; V: TRBV2; CDR3: CASAGGLAYNEQFF
D: -; J: TRBJ2-1; V: TRBV9; CDR3: CASSGDWGYNEQFF
D: -; J: TRBJ1-1; V: TRBV15; CDR3: CATSRDTRREAFF
D: -; J: TRBJ1-5; V: TRBV6-2/TRBV6-3; CDR3: CASSYSGQPQHF
D: TRBD2; J: TRBJ2-7; V: TRBV5-4; CDR3: CASSLREGSDEQYF
D: -; J: TRBJ2-7; V: TRBV12-3/TRBV12-4; CDR3: CASSLRSEQYF
D: TRBD1; J: TRBJ2-7; V: TRBV7-3; CDR3: CASSRDSRYEQYF
D: -; J: TRBJ1-2; V: TRBV30; CDR3: CAFRARENYGYTF
D: -; J: TRBJ2-2; V: TRBV6-1; CDR3: CASSEKERWDTVNTGELFF
D: -; J: TRBJ1-4; V: TRBV2; CDR3: CASSLGGGGEKLFF
D: TRBD1; J: TRBJ2-2; V: TRBV5-6; CDR3: CASSLGQGAPGELFF
D: TRBD1; J: TRBJ1-6; V: TRBV19; CDR3: CASSSQGSDSPLHF
D: -; J: TRBJ1-1; V: TRBV10-2; CDR3: CASSPDVGTEAFF
D: -; J: TRBJ2-1; V: TRBV18; CDR3: CASSPAGSPSYNEQFF
D: -; J: TRBJ1-1; V: TRBV24-1; CDR3: CATSDSAWGGEAFF
D: -; J: TRBJ2-3; V: TRBV4-1; CDR3: CASSQDYADTQYF
D: -; J: TRBJ2-1; V: TRBV28; CDR3: CASRDGGPGAYNEQFF
D: TRBD2; J: TRBJ2-3; V: TRBV19; CDR3: CASSASGRTDTQYF
D: TRBD1; J: TRBJ2-2; V: TRBV5-5; CDR3: CASSLVGTGNTGELFF
D: TRBD2; J: TRBJ2-7; V: TRBV6-6; CDR3: CASSHGGEQYF
D: -; J: TRBJ2-5; V: TRBV6-5; CDR3: CASSYSSGGPQETQYF
D: -; J: TRBJ2-5; V: TRBV27; CDR3: CATRDSQEPGETQYF
D: TRBD2; J: TRBJ2-3; V: TRBV30; CDR3: CAWSETSGSPDTQYF
D: TRBD1; J: TRBJ2-1; V: TRBV10-3; CDR3: CAISPIGTGGSYNEQFF
D: TRBD1; J: TRBJ1-6; V: TRBV2; CDR3: CATTGQKDSPLHF
D: -; J: TRBJ2-3; V: TRBV10-2; CDR3: CASSDWRGTKDTQYF
D: -; J: TRBJ2-5; V: TRBV10-3; CDR3: CAISESTQGETQYF
D: TRBD1; J: TRBJ1-5; V: TRBV4-1; CDR3: CASSPGTGANSPQHF
D: -; J: TRBJ1-1; V: TRBV5-1; CDR3: CASSLRAPTTQGGGMNTEAFF
D: TRBD2; J: TRBJ2-1; V: TRBV2; CDR3: CASSGGLGGEQFF
D: TRBD1; J: TRBJ1-6; V: TRBV5-1; CDR3: CASSSSTGGYNSPLHF
D: TRBD1; J: TRBJ2-3; V: TRBV6-1; CDR3: CASTDPEGALQDTQYF
D: -; J: TRBJ2-5; V: TRBV2; CDR3: CASSEALGGTGETQYF
D: -; J: TRBJ1-2; V: TRBV19; CDR3: CASWDNMYYGYTF
D: TRBD1; J: TRBJ1-1; V: TRBV7-9; CDR3: CASSEGGRSEAFF
D: TRBD1; J: TRBJ2-7; V: TRBV3-1/TRBV3-2; CDR3: CASSQDWGQGRVQYF
D: -; J: TRBJ1-4; V: TRBV4-2; CDR3: CASSQDVRGGEKLFF
D: -; J: TRBJ1-1; V: TRBV7-9; CDR3: CASSWETTEAFF
D: -; J: TRBJ1-3; V: TRBV7-9; CDR3: CASSPTGLSGNTIYF
D: -; J: TRBJ2-4; V: TRBV15; CDR3: CATSRVVWNIQYF
D: TRBD1; J: TRBJ1-4; V: TRBV5-1; CDR3: CASSLDGRGRRTNEKLFF
D: TRBD2; J: TRBJ2-7; V: TRBV19; CDR3: CASSSPRNSGGSYEQYF